These 6 T cell receptor beta chains share one sample of origin, sequenced in a study of radiation and T cells in renal cell carcinoma. Sequencing used immunoSEQ multiplex PCR; TCRdb keeps in-frame clones, though not all of them. This table holds about 130,000 clones, about 88% found once. This sample's time point: baseline pretreatment blood. Treatment: 15 Gy SBRT to primary tumor, nephrectomy 4 weeks later. The source material was blood, sampled from a patient whose treatment included radiotherapy and nephrectomy. All receptors come from a woman between 45 and 65 years old with renal cell carcinoma.

The chain carries TRBV4-3 and TRBJ1-2; D perhaps matches TRBD1 (6 bases). Germline V gene data show CDR1 as LGHNA and CDR2 as YSLEER. The V and J ends lost 0 bases and 2 bases respectively, with 10 bases between them. The CDR3 extends over 15 amino acids. The CDR3 bases are TGCGCCAGCAGCCAAGACCCCGGGGGCAACTATGGCTACACCTTC. Residues: CASSQDPGGNYGYTF.

The V and J genes are TRBV9 and TRBJ2-7; D is unresolved. V lost 0 bases and J lost 0, with 7 bases in between. From germline, CDR1 is SGDLS and CDR2 YYNGEE. The CDR3 has 14 residues. The CDR3 nucleotides read TGTGCCAGCAGCGTAGGTGGCAGCTCCTACGAGCAGTACTTC. This encodes CASSVGGSSYEQYF.

The V and J genes are TRBV6-1 and TRBJ1-4; no reliable D call. The length of the CDR3 is 15 residues. The germline V gene encodes CDR1 MNHNS and CDR2 SASEGT. The V gene lost 4 bases and the J gene lost 8 bases, with 17 bases spanning the gap. The CDR3 DNA reads as TGTGCCAGCAGTGCCTTCGGCGCTTTGCTCGAAAAACTGTTTTTT. Its translation: CASSAFGALLEKLFF.

The chain couples TRBV6-1 to TRBJ2-7, with D tentatively TRBD2 (5 bases). Between the trimmed V and J ends, which lost 8 bases and 6 bases, there was a span of 8 bases. The CDR3 runs to 10 residues. CDR1 is MNHNS and CDR2 is SASEGT in the germline V gene. As DNA, the CDR3 is TGTGCCAGCGAAGGGAGCGAGCAGTACTTC. This codes for CASEGSEQYF.

V gene TRBV2 combines with J gene TRBJ2-1, with 12 bases matching TRBD2. The V gene's germline CDR1 is SNHLY and CDR2 FYNNEI. The ends lost 7 bases at V and 15 bases at J; junction bases unmatched: 7. The CDR3 has 12 amino acids. CDR3: CASNILAGGGFF. The CDR3 DNA follows: TGTGCCAGCAACATACTAGCGGGGGGAGGGTTCTTC. Full variable domain (rest looked up from reference TRBV2 and TRBJ2-1): EPEVTQTPSHQVTQMGQEVILRCVPISNHLYFYWYRQILGQKVEFLVSFYNNEISEKSEIFDDQFSVERPDGSNFTLKIRSTKLEDSAMYFCASNILAGGGFFGPGTRLTVL.

This clone was seen just once. This chain connects TRBV5-4 to TRBJ2-7; D might be TRBD1 or TRBD2, each matching 5 bases. This CDR3 is built from 15 residues. V lost 4 bases to trimming and J lost 3 bases, with 17 bases between them. Germline V gene lookup returns CDR1 SGHNT and CDR2 YYREEE (reference sequence). CDR3 sequence reads: CASSRPGTAVYEQYF. The CDR3 DNA reads as TGTGCCAGCAGCCGGCCCGGGACGGCGGTCTACGAGCAGTACTTC.